Presented here are 30 T cell receptor beta chains from one specimen sequenced in a study of blood T cell repertoires in COVID-19. Libraries were prepared by immunoSEQ multiplex PCR; TCRdb keeps only in-frame clonotypes and omits some of them. The sample includes 100,000 to 110,000 clones, roughly 90% of them seen just once. What was sequenced was peripheral blood. The receptors were sampled from a man aged 25-45 years in a cohort sampled during active COVID-19.

Regarding this clone: This specimen includes other DNA sequences encoding the same CDR3. The V gene is TRBV5-1, the J gene TRBJ1-2, with D perhaps TRBD1 (5 bases). With 0 bases removed from V and 7 bases from J, the gap between germline ends came to 7 bases. The CDR3 has 12 residues. Germline V gene sequence: CDR1 SGHRS, CDR2 YFSETQ. The CDR3, as DNA: TGCGCCAGCAGCTTGGCCGGGGGTGGCTACACCTTC. Amino acid sequence: CASSLAGGGYTF.

J is TRBJ2-2 and V is TRBV29-1, with 7 bases that match TRBD2. The germline CDR1 and CDR2 sequences are SQVTM and ANQGSEA. The J segment lost 4 bases and the V segment lost 4 bases, leaving 9 bases of the junction unmatched. This CDR3 is 15 amino acids long. The CDR3 DNA sequence: TGCAGCGTTGGGGGAGGGGCACATTTCACCGGGGAGCTGTTTTTT. Translated: CSVGGGAHFTGELFF.

The chain is built from TRBV6-5 and TRBJ1-2, with D possibly TRBD1 on 5 matching bases. The germline gives CDR1 MNHEY, CDR2 SVGAGI. Trimming took off 0 bases at V and 4 bases at J, with 15 bases between the two ends. The CDR3 extends over 16 amino acids. This chain's CDR3 is CASSYSGGAQGYGYTF. The DNA of the CDR3 is TGTGCCAGCAGTTACTCGGGAGGGGCGCAGGGCTATGGCTACACCTTC.

V gene TRBV11-2 combines with J gene TRBJ2-2; 10 bases are a match to TRBD2. After removal of 0 bases from V and 6 bases from J, the junction contained 7 bases not matched to a gene. The CDR3 runs 17 residues. In germline, CDR1 is SGHAT, CDR2 FQNNGV. The CDR3 is CASSLDPSGGGAGELFF. CDR3 nucleotides: TGTGCCAGCAGCTTAGATCCTAGCGGGGGTGGGGCCGGGGAGCTGTTTTTT. The complete variable domain, with remaining parts taken from reference TRBV11-2 and TRBJ2-2, reads EAGVAQSPRYKIIEKRQSVAFWCNPISGHATLYWYQQILGQGPKLLIQFQNNGVVDDSQLPKDRFSAERLKGVDSTLKIQPAKLEDSAVYLCASSLDPSGGGAGELFFGEGSRLTVL.

J is TRBJ2-3 and V is TRBV5-4; tentatively, D is TRBD1 (6 bases). V was pared by 2 bases and J by 1 base, with 8 bases between. Looked up from germline, CDR1 is SGHNT and CDR2 is YYREEE (reference sequence). This CDR3 comprises 14 residues. The DNA of the CDR3 is TGTGCCAGCAGCTTCGCAGGGGGCACAGATACGCAGTATTTT. Protein sequence: CASSFAGGTDTQYF.

The gene calls are TRBV28 and TRBJ1-2; D gene ambiguous. The V gene lost 1 base and the J gene lost 6 bases, with 9 bases spanning the gap. This CDR3 region has 13 residues. Germline lookup yields CDR1 MDHEN and CDR2 SYDVKM. The CDR3 region has the DNA TGTGCCAGCAGTTTATCTCCGGGTAATGGCTACACCTTC. Translation gives CASSLSPGNGYTF.

The chain recombines TRBV7-6 with TRBJ1-1, with TRBD1 matching over 7 bases. Per the germline V gene, CDR1 is SGHVS and CDR2 is FNYEAQ. The V segment lost 4 bases and the J segment 4 bases; nucleotides outside the gene matches: 6. The CDR3 has 14 residues. The CDR3 nucleotides are TGTGCCAGCAGCTCGACAGGGCCGGCCACTGAAGCTTTCTTT. As protein: CASSSTGPATEAFF. The complete variable domain, with remaining parts taken from reference TRBV7-6 and TRBJ1-1, reads GAGVSQSPRYKVTKRGQDVALRCDPISGHVSLYWYRQALGQGPEFLTYFNYEAQQDKSGLPNDRFSAERPEGSISTLTIQRTEQRDSAMYRCASSSTGPATEAFFGQGTRLTVV.

J is TRBJ1-2 and V is TRBV10-1; 10 nucleotides align to TRBD1. Trimming at V came to 4 bases and at J to 3 bases, leaving 14 bases not matched to a gene. CDR3 size: 18 residues. Germline V gene sequence: CDR1 WNHNN, CDR2 SYGVQD (reference sequence). The CDR3 here is CASSVMDRGSWGDYGYTF. DNA for the CDR3: TGCGCCAGCAGTGTCATGGACAGGGGGAGCTGGGGTGACTATGGCTACACCTTC.

V gene TRBV11-2 combines with J gene TRBJ2-5; 9 nucleotides line up with TRBD2. Trimming took 1 base from V and 7 from J; bases not matched to a gene: 10. The CDR3 spans 16 residues. Germline loops: CDR1 SGHAT, CDR2 FQNNGV. The CDR3 region is CASSLGSSGGRVTQYF. CDR3 nucleotide sequence: TGTGCCAGCAGCTTAGGCAGTAGCGGGGGCCGGGTGACCCAGTACTTC.

The chain couples TRBV29-1 to TRBJ2-7; 9 nucleotides match TRBD1. The CDR3 sequence is 14 residues long. Germline assignment: CDR1 SQVTM and CDR2 ANQGSEA. J lost 3 bases, V lost 4 bases, and 7 bases had no gene match. The chain's CDR3 is CSVVSWDRVYEQYF. The CDR3 DNA reads as TGCAGCGTTGTTAGTTGGGACAGGGTCTACGAGCAGTACTTC.

A word on this clone: The junction does not match germline at one end; this may be a read error. V usage is TRBV13 and J usage is TRBJ1-4; D is possibly TRBD1 (5 bases). The CDR3 covers 13 residues. CDR1 and CDR2 (germline): PRHDT, FYEKMQ (reference sequence). This CDR3 reads CASSLGAWEKLFF. The CDR3, as DNA: TGTGCCAGCAGCCTAGGGGCCTGGGAAAAACTGTTTTTT.

A single count supports this clone. The V and J genes are TRBV6-1 and TRBJ2-1; 8 positions agree with TRBD1. The CDR3 loop spans 19 amino acids. The V and J ends lost 4 bases and 1 base, in that order; junction bases with no gene match: 15. CDR1 and CDR2 from the germline V gene are MNHNS and SASEGT. The CDR3 sequence is CASSAPPPGGGRSYNEQFF. In nucleotides, the CDR3 is TGTGCCAGCAGTGCTCCTCCTCCAGGGGGCGGAAGGTCCTACAATGAGCAGTTCTTC.

The chain links TRBV5-6 to TRBJ1-2, with 10 positions matching TRBD1. Germline CDR1 reads SGHDT; CDR2 reads YYEEEE. The CDR3 consists of 15 residues. With V trimmed by 2 bases and J by 5 bases, 6 bases remained unmatched. DNA of the CDR3: TGTGCCAGCAGCTTAAGGGGGACAGGGGATTATGGCTACACCTTC. Translation gives CASSLRGTGDYGYTF.

The V gene is TRBV29-1, the J gene TRBJ1-2, with D uncertain. CDR3 length: 17 amino acids. Germline V gives CDR1 SQVTM, CDR2 ANQGSEA. V lost 6 bases to trimming and J lost 4 bases, with 27 bases between them. Here the CDR3 DNA reads TGCAGCGTCCGAAGTCGGACTCCGGACGGATTTGTCTATGGCTACACCTTC. Protein: CSVRSRTPDGFVYGYTF. Full variable domain (missing parts from reference TRBV29-1 and TRBJ1-2): SAVISQKPSRDICQRGTSLTIQCQVDSQVTMMFWYRQQPGQSLTLIATANQGSEATYESGFVIDKFPISRPNLTFSTLTVSNMSPEDSSIYLCSVRSRTPDGFVYGYTFGSGTRLTVV.

The chain has TRBV2 and TRBJ1-5; 9 nucleotides agree with TRBD1. V shed 7 bases, J shed 6 bases, and the junction held 4 bases outside the gene matches. CDR1 and CDR2 from the germline V gene are SNHLY and FYNNEI. This CDR3 is built from 13 residues. The CDR3 DNA sequence: TGTGCCAGCACCGAGGACAGGGGTCAGCCCCAGCATTTT. Amino acid sequence: CASTEDRGQPQHF.

The V call is TRBV7-9, the J call TRBJ1-1; D is possibly TRBD1 (5 bases). The length of the CDR3 is 15 residues. V was cut by 5 bases and J by 5 bases, with 18 bases left in between. CDR1 and CDR2 (germline): SEHNR, FQNEAQ (reference sequence). Written as DNA, the CDR3 is TGTGCCAGCAGCGGCCGGGCGGGACCAGGGACTGAAGCTTTCTTT. Residues: CASSGRAGPGTEAFF.

This clone was seen only a few times. V gene TRBV19 combines with J gene TRBJ1-5; no clear D gene. Trimming removed 7 bases from V and 0 bases from J, with 10 bases in between. Germline loops: CDR1 LNHDA, CDR2 SQIVND (reference sequence). The CDR3 contains 14 residues. The CDR3 DNA reads as TGTGCCAGTACCCGGGGTGATAGCAATCAGCCCCAGCATTTT. Translating it yields CASTRGDSNQPQHF.

The V and J genes are TRBV11-2 and TRBJ2-7, with TRBD2 identical over 11 bases. With 4 bases clipped from V and 3 bases from J, the junction kept 11 bases outside the gene matches. This CDR3 has 17 amino acids. From germline, CDR1 is SGHAT and CDR2 FQNNGV. The CDR3 protein is CASSSLLAGVFNYEQYF. The DNA of the CDR3 is TGTGCCAGCAGCTCGTTACTAGCGGGGGTTTTTAACTACGAGCAGTACTTC.

The table lists this clone with a count of one. The chain carries TRBV10-1 and TRBJ2-7, with D perhaps TRBD2 (6 bases). Germline V lookup: CDR1 WNHNN, CDR2 SYGVQD (reference sequence). The CDR3 loop spans 19 amino acids. V was cut by 6 bases and J by 0 bases, with 27 bases left in between. CDR3 sequence: CASSTPGLTGVPGSYEQYF. CDR3 sequence (DNA): TGCGCCAGCAGCACCCCCGGACTAACGGGGGTTCCCGGCTCCTACGAGCAGTACTTC.

This sequence joins TRBV23-1 and TRBJ2-7, with TRBD1 matching over 7 bases. TRBV23-1 has ORF status, its function being uncertain. This CDR3 region has 21 residues. After removal of 8 bases from V and 2 bases from J, the junction contained 30 bases not matched to a gene. CDR3 DNA sequence: TGCGCCAGCCTGTCTCAAAGTGTGTGCGGAAAGCGACAGGGTCTCACCTACGAGCAGTACTTC. It codes for CASLSQSVCGKRQGLTYEQYF.

V usage is TRBV6-5 and J usage is TRBJ2-7; maybe TRBD2 (6 bases). The ends were cut back, 6 bases at V and 0 bases at J, with 9 bases in the middle. Germline V gene lookup returns CDR1 MNHEY and CDR2 SVGAGI. This CDR3 comprises 13 residues. Here the CDR3 reads CASSAGPSYEQYF. In DNA, the CDR3 is TGTGCCAGCAGCGCGGGACCCTCCTACGAGCAGTACTTC.

V and J are TRBV23-1 and TRBJ2-7; D possibly corresponds to TRBD1 (6 bases). TRBV23-1 is an ORF, and what it does is uncertain. The CDR3 has 17 amino acids. V was pared by 0 bases and J by 3 bases, with 18 bases between. The CDR3: CASSQSLGGRACYEQYF. The CDR3 coding sequence is TGCGCCAGCAGTCAATCCCTTGGGGGCAGGGCGTGCTACGAGCAGTACTTC.

This sequence joins TRBV2 and TRBJ1-5, with 8 bases identical to TRBD1. With 0 bases clipped from V and 5 bases from J, the junction kept 6 bases outside the gene matches. CDR1 and CDR2 from the germline V gene are SNHLY and FYNNEI. This CDR3 is 16 amino acids long. In DNA form, the CDR3 reads TGTGCCAGCAGTGAAGCCGACAGGGGAGGTTATCAGCCCCAGCATTTT. It specifies CASSEADRGGYQPQHF.

This clone was recorded only once. This rearrangement joins TRBV28 to TRBJ2-5; 9 nucleotides align to TRBD1. Germline CDR1 reads MDHEN; CDR2 reads SYDVKM. This CDR3 has 15 amino acids. Trimming cost V 5 bases and J 5 bases; bases outside gene matches: 9. Here the CDR3 DNA reads TGTGCCAGCAGTCAGGACAGGGGACGTGGGGAGACCCAGTACTTC. Protein: CASSQDRGRGETQYF.

The J gene is TRBJ2-5, the V gene TRBV4-1; 11 bases line up with TRBD2. The germline V gene has CDR1 MGHRA and CDR2 YSYEKL. CDR3 size: 14 residues. J was trimmed by 5 bases and V by 4 bases; bases with no gene match: 3. CDR3 sequence: CASSPTSGVETQYF. CDR3 nucleotide sequence: TGCGCCAGCAGCCCGACTAGCGGGGTGGAGACCCAGTACTTC.

This chain joins TRBV7-9 and TRBJ2-1; 7 bases are a match to TRBD2. The CDR3 covers 15 residues. Germline CDR1 is SEHNR and CDR2 is FQNEAQ (reference sequence). The V segment lost 4 bases and the J segment 5 bases; nucleotides outside the gene matches: 8. As DNA, the CDR3 is TGTGCCAGCAGCTCGGCCGGGACTACCCACAATGAGCAGTTCTTC. It encodes CASSSAGTTHNEQFF.

This chain uses TRBV3-1 (or the pseudogene TRBV3-2) with TRBJ2-7; 7 nucleotides match TRBD1. Germline CDR1 LGHDT, CDR2 YNNKEL (reference sequence). This CDR3 is built from 16 residues. With V trimmed by 0 bases and J by 2 bases, 7 bases remained unmatched. The CDR3 DNA reads as TGTGCCAGCAGCCAAGATTTTCGGACAGGAGCCTACGAGCAGTACTTC. It translates to CASSQDFRTGAYEQYF.

This clone was seen a few times. This chain joins TRBV2 and TRBJ2-7; 10 nucleotides agree with TRBD2. The germline V gene has CDR1 SNHLY and CDR2 FYNNEI. The J segment lost 1 base and the V segment lost 10 bases, leaving 4 bases of the junction unmatched. CDR3 size: 13 residues. CDR3 region: CATRTSGSYEQYF. For the CDR3, the DNA is TGTGCCACCAGGACTAGCGGATCCTACGAGCAGTACTTC.

The chain employs TRBV5-1 and TRBJ1-3; a possible D gene is TRBD1 (5 bases). V was pared by 4 bases and J by 0 bases, with 14 bases between. Germline CDR1 reads SGHRS; CDR2 reads YFSETQ. CDR3 length: 16 amino acids. The CDR3 DNA sequence: TGCGCCAGCAGCACGGACATCATTAGCTCTGGAAACACCATATATTTT. Its protein is CASSTDIISSGNTIYF. Together with reference TRBV5-1 and TRBJ1-3, the CDR3 gives the full variable domain: KAGVTQTPRYLIKTRGQQVTLSCSPISGHRSVSWYQQTPGQGLQFLFEYFSETQRNKGNFPGRFSGRQFSNSRSEMNVSTLELGDSALYLCASSTDIISSGNTIYFGEGSWLTVV.

This clone was counted a few times. Here the CDR3 reads CASSLRGARSGNTIYF. The DNA for the CDR3 is TGTGCCAGCAGCTTACGGGGGGCGCGTTCTGGAAACACCATATATTTT. The chain has TRBV7-6 and TRBJ1-3, with D possibly matching TRBD1 (6 bases). V was cut by 2 bases and J by 1 base, with 12 bases left in between. The CDR3 is 16 residues long. Germline V gives CDR1 SGHVS, CDR2 FNYEAQ.